These 10 T cell receptor beta chains came from one sample sequenced in a study of T cells in Graves' hyperthyroidism and ophthalmopathy. Amplified TCR beta CDR3 regions came from RNA transcripts. When the TCR CDR3 underwent first-round RT-PCR, the HTBI primer set was used. TCRdb recomputed calls from the multiplex PCR reads with MiXCR, one row per CDR3 protein. The table lists about 570,000 distinct CDR3 sequences, about half of them singletons. The sequenced sample was peripheral blood or thyroid tissue (not recorded which). The receptors derive from an adult woman with Graves' disease, either hyperthyroidism or ophthalmopathy (not recorded which).

This clonotype appeared many times. This chain joins TRBV19 and TRBJ2-7; 7 bases align to TRBD2. The CDR3 runs 16 residues. V dropped 4 bases and J dropped 0; count of bases not matched to a gene: 9. The germline V gene encodes CDR1 LNHDA and CDR2 SQIVND (reference sequence). Here the CDR3 DNA reads TGTGCCAGTAGTACCCTGACTAGCCGCCACTCCTACGAGCAGTACTTC. Translated, it gives CASSTLTSRHSYEQYF.

This clonotype was seen many times. This chain links TRBV11-2 with TRBJ1-2; D is ambiguous. Trimming shortened V by 7 bases and J by 0 bases, and 15 bases separated the two germline ends. Germline CDR1 reads SGHAT; CDR2 reads FQNNGV. This CDR3 has 15 residues. The DNA for the CDR3 is TGTGCCAGCACCCCAGGAGGCCTTCCTAACTATGGCTACACCTTC. This translates into CASTPGGLPNYGYTF.

This clonotype was counted between two and nine times. It is likely a read error, because the conserved phenylalanine at the end of the CDR3 is missing. Because the CDR3's place on the DNA is in doubt, the DNA is left out and the CDR3 is given as listed by TCRdb. The V gene is TRBV16, the J gene TRBJ1-1; the tabulated D call, TRBD1, remains unverified against the DNA. The CDR3 length is 10 residues, termini included. Germline CDR1 is KGHSY and CDR2 is FQNENV. The CDR3 reads CASSQFKPQM.

The chain uses TRBV5-1 and TRBJ1-6; 8 positions match TRBD1. V trimming: 3 bases; J trimming: 2 bases; junction bases outside the gene matches: 4. CDR1 and CDR2 from the germline V gene are SGHRS and YFSETQ. There are 16 residues in the CDR3. CDR3 DNA sequence: TGCGCCAGCAGCTCTGGACAGGGTGCCTATAATTCACCCCTCCACTTT. Residues: CASSSGQGAYNSPLHF.

This sequence joins TRBV14 and TRBJ2-5, with D possibly TRBD1 on 5 matching bases. The length of the CDR3 is 10 residues. V gave up 8 bases and J gave up 13 bases, with 14 bases separating them. Germline CDR1 is SGHDN and CDR2 is FVKESK. The CDR3 nucleotides read TGTGCCAGCGGACAAGAGACCGGGTACTTC. Translated, it gives CASGQETGYF.

This clonotype was picked up a small number of times. The chain carries TRBV6-5 and TRBJ1-1; no reliable D call. The CDR3 consists of 12 residues. CDR1 is MNHEY and CDR2 is SVGAGI in the germline V gene. V was cut by 7 bases and J by 1 base, with 7 bases left in between. The CDR3 DNA reads as TGTGCCAGCAAACAACAGAACACTGAAGCTTTCTTT. Amino acid sequence: CASKQQNTEAFF.

As for this clonotype: A much larger clonotype is one base distant, so this may be a read error. The CDR3: CASSPRTPSKETQYF. DNA for the CDR3: TGTGCCAGCAGTCCCCGGACTCCTTCTAAAGAGACCCAGTACTTC. The rearrangement links TRBV12-3 or TRBV12-4 to TRBJ2-5; D might be TRBD2 (5 bases). The CDR3 spans 15 residues. Trimming shortened V by 5 bases and J by 3 bases, and 16 bases separated the two germline ends.

Notes on this clonotype: One junction end disagrees with the germline gene, perhaps due to a read error. This chain uses TRBV7-9 with TRBJ1-4, with D perhaps matching TRBD1 (5 bases). CDR3 length: 13 amino acids. Germline lookup yields CDR1 SEHNR and CDR2 FQNEAQ (reference sequence). The CDR3 loop reads CASSQIGGEKLFF. For the CDR3, the DNA is TGCGCCAGCAGCCAAATCGGGGGTGAAAAACTGTTTTTT.

CDR3 coding DNA: TGCGCCAGCAGCGTGAGGGTTTCTAACTATGGCTACACCTTC. It yields the protein CASSVRVSNYGYTF. The rearrangement joins TRBV5-1 to TRBJ1-2, with D unresolved. Germline loops: CDR1 SGHRS, CDR2 YFSETQ. Trimming left V 4 bases short and J 0 bases short, with 10 bases between. The CDR3 covers 14 residues.

This clonotype was counted once. The rearrangement links TRBV2 to TRBJ1-2; D is undetermined. This CDR3 contains 13 residues. V lost 0 bases and J lost 7, with 9 bases in between. Germline CDR1 SNHLY, CDR2 FYNNEI. The CDR3 DNA sequence: TGTGCCAGCAGTGAAGCGGGCGGTCGTGGCTACACCTTC. Protein: CASSEAGGRGYTF.